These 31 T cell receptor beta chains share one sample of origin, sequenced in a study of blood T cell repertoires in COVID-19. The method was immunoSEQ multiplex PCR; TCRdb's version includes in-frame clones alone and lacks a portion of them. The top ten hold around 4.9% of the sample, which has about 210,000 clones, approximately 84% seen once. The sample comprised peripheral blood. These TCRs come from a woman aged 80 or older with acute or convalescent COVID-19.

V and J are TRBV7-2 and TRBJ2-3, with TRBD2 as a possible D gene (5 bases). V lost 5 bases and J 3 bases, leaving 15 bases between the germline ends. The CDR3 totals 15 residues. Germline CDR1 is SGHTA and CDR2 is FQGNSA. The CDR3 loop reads CASSQSGSFTDTQYF. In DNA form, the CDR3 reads TGTGCCAGCAGCCAGAGCGGTTCTTTTACAGATACGCAGTATTTT.

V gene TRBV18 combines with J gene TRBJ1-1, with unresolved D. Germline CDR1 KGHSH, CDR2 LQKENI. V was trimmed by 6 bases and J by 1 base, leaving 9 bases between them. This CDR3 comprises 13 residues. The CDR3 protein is CASSRDSNTEAFF. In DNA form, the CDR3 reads TGTGCCAGCTCCCGGGATTCGAACACTGAAGCTTTCTTT.

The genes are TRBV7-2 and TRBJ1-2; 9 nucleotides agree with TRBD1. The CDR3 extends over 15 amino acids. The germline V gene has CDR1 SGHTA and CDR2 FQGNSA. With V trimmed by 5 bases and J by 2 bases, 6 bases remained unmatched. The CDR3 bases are TGTGCCAGCAGCCCGGGACAGGGAAGGAACTATGGCTACACCTTC. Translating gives CASSPGQGRNYGYTF.

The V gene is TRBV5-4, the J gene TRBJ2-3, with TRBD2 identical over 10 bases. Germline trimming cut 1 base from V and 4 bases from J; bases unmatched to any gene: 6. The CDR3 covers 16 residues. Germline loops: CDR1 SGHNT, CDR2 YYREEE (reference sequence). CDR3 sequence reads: CASSLKTSGYSDTQYF. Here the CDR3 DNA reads TGTGCCAGCAGCTTGAAGACTAGCGGGTACTCAGATACGCAGTATTTT.

The CDR3 reads CASSPGLLALALAAEQYF. In nucleotides, the CDR3 is TGTGCCAGCTCACCAGGATTGCTGGCCCTAGCGTTAGCGGCCGAGCAGTACTTC. The V call is TRBV18, the J call TRBJ2-7; D may be TRBD2 (6 bases). Deletions cut 2 bases from V and 6 bases from J, with 26 bases between. This CDR3 is 18 amino acids long. The germline gives CDR1 KGHSH, CDR2 LQKENI.

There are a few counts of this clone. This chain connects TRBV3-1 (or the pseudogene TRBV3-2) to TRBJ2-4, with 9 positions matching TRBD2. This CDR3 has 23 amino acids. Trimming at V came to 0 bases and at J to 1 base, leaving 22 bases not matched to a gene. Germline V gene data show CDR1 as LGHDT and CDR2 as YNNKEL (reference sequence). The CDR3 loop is CASSQDDQGREGQGFFAKNIQYF. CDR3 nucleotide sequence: TGTGCCAGCAGCCAAGATGATCAAGGGCGGGAGGGCCAAGGGTTCTTCGCCAAAAACATTCAGTACTTC.

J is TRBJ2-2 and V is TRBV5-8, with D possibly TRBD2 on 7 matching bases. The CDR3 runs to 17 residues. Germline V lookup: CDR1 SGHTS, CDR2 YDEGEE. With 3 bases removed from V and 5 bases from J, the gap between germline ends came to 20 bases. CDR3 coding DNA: TGTGCCAGCAGCTCCGTGACTAGAGCGGGGACAACCGGGGAGCTGTTTTTT. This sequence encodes CASSSVTRAGTTGELFF.

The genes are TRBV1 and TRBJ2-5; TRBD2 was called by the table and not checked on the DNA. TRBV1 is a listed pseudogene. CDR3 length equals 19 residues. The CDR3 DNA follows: TGCACCAGCAGCCAAGGGCTAGCGGGAGGGCCTAGTGGGCAAGAGACCCAGTACTTC. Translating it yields CTSSQGLAGGPSGQETQYF.

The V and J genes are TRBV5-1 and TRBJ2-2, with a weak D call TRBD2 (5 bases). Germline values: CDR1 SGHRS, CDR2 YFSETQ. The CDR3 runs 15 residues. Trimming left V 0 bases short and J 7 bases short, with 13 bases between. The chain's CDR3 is CASSLEEGIIGELFF. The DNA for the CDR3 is TGCGCCAGCAGCTTGGAAGAGGGTATAATCGGGGAGCTGTTTTTT.

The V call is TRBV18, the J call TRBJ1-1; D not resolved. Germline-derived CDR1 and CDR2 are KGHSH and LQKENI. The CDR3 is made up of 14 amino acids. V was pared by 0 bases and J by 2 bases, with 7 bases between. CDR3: CASSPPSGNTEAFF. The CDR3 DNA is TGTGCCAGCTCACCACCCTCGGGAAACACTGAAGCTTTCTTT.

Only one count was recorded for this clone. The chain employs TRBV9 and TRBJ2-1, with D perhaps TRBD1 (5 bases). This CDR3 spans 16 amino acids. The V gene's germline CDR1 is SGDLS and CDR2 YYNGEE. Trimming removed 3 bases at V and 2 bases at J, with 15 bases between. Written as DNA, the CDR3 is TGTGCCAGCAGCGCCCGACAGACGCCGACCTACAATGAGCAGTTCTTC. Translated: CASSARQTPTYNEQFF.

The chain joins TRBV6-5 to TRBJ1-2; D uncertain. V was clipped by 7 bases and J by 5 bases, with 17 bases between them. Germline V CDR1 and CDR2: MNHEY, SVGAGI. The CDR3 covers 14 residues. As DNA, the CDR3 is TGTGCCAGCACCCCCCAGGTTGGGTATTATGGCTACACCTTC. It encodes CASTPQVGYYGYTF.

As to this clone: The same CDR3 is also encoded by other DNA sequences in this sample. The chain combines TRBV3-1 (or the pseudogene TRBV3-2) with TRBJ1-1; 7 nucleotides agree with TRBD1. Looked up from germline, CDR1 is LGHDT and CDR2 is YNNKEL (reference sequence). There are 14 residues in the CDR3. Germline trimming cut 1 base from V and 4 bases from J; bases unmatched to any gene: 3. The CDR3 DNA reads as TGTGCCAGCAGCCAAGGACAGGGAGGCACTGAAGCTTTCTTT. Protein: CASSQGQGGTEAFF.

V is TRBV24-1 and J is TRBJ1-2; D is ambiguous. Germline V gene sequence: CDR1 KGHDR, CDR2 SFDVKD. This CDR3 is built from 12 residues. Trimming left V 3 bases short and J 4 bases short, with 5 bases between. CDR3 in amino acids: CATSDRGYGYTF. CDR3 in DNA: TGTGCCACCAGTGATCGGGGCTATGGCTACACCTTC.

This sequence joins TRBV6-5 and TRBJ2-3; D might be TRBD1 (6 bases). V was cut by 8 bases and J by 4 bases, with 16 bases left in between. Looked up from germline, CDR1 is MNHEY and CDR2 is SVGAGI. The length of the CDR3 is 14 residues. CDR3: CASCRQNRADTQYF. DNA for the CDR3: TGTGCCAGCTGCCGACAAAACAGGGCAGATACGCAGTATTTT.

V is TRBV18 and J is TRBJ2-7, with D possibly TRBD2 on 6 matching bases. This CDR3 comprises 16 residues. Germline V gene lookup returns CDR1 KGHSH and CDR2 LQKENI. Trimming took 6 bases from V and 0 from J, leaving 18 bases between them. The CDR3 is CASSPKASATSYEQYF. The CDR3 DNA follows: TGTGCCAGCTCCCCCAAGGCTAGCGCGACCTCCTACGAGCAGTACTTC.

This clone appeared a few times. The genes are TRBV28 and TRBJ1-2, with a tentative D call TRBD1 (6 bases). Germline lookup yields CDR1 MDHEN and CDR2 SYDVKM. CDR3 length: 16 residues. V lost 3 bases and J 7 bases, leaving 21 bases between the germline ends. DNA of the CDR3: TGTGCCAGCAGTTTCCCCGCGACAGGTATCCGCGGTGGCTACACCTTC. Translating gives CASSFPATGIRGGYTF.

Here the CDR3 DNA reads TGTGCCAGCAGCTTAGCTCCTCGCAGGGATGAAGCTTTCTTT. Translating it yields CASSLAPRRDEAFF. The chain has TRBV7-8 and TRBJ1-1; possibly TRBD1 for D (5 bases). V was pared by 0 bases and J by 7 bases, with 12 bases between. The CDR3 has 14 amino acids. Germline V gives CDR1 SGHVS, CDR2 FQNEAQ.

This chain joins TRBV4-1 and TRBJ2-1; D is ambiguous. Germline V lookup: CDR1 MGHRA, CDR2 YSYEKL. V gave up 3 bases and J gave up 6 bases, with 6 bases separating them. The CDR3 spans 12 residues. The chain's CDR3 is CASSHTGNEQFF. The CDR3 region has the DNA TGCGCCAGCAGCCATACGGGCAATGAGCAGTTCTTC.

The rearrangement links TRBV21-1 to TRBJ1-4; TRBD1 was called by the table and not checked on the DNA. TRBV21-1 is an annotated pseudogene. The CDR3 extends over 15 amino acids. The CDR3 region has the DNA TGTGCCAGCAGCAAAGGGACAGGCTTTAATGAAAAACTGTTTTTT. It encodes CASSKGTGFNEKLFF.

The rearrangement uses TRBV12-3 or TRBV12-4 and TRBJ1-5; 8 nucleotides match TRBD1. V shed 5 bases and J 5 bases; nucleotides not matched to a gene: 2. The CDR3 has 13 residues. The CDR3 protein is CASSGTGDQPQHF. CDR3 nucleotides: TGTGCCAGCAGTGGGACAGGAGATCAGCCCCAGCATTTT.

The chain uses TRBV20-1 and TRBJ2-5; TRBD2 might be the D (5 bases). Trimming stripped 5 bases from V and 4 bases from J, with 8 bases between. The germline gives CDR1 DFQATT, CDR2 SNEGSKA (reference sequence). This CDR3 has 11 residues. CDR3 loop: CSAWERETQYF. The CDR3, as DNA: TGCAGTGCTTGGGAGAGAGAGACCCAGTACTTC.

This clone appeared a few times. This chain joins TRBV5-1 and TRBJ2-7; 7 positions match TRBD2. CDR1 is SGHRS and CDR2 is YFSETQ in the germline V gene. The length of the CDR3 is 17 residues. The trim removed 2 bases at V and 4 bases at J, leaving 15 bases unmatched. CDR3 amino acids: CASSFLAGIPAPYEQYF. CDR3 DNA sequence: TGCGCCAGCAGCTTTTTAGCGGGCATACCAGCTCCGTACGAGCAGTACTTC.

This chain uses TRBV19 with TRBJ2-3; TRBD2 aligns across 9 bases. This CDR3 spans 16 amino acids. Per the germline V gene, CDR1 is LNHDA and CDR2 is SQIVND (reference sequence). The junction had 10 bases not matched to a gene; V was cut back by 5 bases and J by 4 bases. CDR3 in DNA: TGTGCCAGTAGTTCCCTCCGGACTAGCGTCGCAGATACGCAGTATTTT. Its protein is CASSSLRTSVADTQYF.

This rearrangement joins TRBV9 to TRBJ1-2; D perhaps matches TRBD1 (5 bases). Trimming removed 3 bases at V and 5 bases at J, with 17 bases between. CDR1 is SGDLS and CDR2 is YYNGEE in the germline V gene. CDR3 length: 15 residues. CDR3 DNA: TGTGCCAGCAGCGCCCAACTGACAGAAAATTATGGCTACACCTTC. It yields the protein CASSAQLTENYGYTF.

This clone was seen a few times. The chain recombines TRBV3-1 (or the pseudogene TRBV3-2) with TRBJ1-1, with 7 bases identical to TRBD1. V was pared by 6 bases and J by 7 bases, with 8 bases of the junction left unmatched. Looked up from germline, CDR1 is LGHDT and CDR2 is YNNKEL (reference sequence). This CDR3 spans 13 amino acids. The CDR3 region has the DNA TGTGCCAGCAGTAACAGGGGCGGTGGTGAAGCTTTCTTT. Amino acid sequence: CASSNRGGGEAFF.

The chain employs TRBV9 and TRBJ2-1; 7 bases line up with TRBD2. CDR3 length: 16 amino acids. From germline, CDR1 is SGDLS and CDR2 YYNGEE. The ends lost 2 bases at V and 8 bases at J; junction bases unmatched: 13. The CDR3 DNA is TGTGCCAGCAGCGTCCATCGGGGAGGGCCCGATGATGAGCAGTTCTTC. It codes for CASSVHRGGPDDEQFF. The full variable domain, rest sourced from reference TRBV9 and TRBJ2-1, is DSGVTQTPKHLITATGQRVTLRCSPRSGDLSVYWYQQSLDQGLQFLIQYYNGEERAKGNILERFSAQQFPDLHSELNLSSLELGDSALYFCASSVHRGGPDDEQFFGPGTRLTVL.

CDR3 amino acids: CASSLHQGALNTEAFF. DNA of the CDR3: TGTGCCAGCAGCTTACATCAGGGGGCTTTGAACACTGAAGCTTTCTTT. This chain uses TRBV7-8 with TRBJ1-1, with 8 bases matching TRBD1. CDR1 SGHVS and CDR2 FQNEAQ come from the germline V gene. Trimming cost V 2 bases and J 0 bases; bases outside gene matches: 5. This CDR3 is 16 amino acids long.

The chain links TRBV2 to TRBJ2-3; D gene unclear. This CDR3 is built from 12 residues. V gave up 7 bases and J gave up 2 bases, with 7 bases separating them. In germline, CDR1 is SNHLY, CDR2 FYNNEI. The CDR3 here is CASTYHTDTQYF. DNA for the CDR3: TGTGCCAGCACCTACCACACAGATACGCAGTATTTT.

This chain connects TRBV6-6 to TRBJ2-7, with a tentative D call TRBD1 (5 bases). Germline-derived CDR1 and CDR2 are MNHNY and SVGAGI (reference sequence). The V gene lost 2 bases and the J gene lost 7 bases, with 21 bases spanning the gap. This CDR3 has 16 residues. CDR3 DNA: TGTGCCAGCAGTTACCAAGGGCAGGGTCAGCTACGTGAGCAGTACTTC. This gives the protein CASSYQGQGQLREQYF.

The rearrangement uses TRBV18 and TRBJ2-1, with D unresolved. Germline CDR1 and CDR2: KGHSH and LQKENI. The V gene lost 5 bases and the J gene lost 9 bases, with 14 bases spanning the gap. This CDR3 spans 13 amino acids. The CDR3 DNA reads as TGTGCCAGCTCAACCATAGCCTACGGTGAGCAGTTCTTC. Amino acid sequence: CASSTIAYGEQFF.